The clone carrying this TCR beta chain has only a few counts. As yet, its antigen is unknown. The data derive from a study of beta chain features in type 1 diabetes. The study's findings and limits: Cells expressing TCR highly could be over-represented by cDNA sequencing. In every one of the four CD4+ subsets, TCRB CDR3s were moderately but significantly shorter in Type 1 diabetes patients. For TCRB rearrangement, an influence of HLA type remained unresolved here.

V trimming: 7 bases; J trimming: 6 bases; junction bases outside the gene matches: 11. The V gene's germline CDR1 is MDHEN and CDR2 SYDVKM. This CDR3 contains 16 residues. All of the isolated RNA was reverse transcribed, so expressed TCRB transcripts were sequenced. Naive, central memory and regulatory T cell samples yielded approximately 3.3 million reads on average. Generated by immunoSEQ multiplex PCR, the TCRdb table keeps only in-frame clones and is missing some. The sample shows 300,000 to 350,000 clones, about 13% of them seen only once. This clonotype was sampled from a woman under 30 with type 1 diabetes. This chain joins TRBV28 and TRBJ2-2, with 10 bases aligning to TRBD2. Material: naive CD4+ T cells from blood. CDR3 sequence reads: CASTPSGSGVAGELFF. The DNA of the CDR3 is TGTGCCAGCACCCCTAGCGGGAGTGGGGTCGCCGGGGAGCTGTTTTTT.